This T cell receptor beta chain was profiled in a study of a mutant IDH1 vaccine in newly diagnosed glioma. Study overall: Prior therapy was radiotherapy, temozolomide, or both; most received both.

A remark on this clone: Its antigen remains unknown.

The method was immunoSEQ multiplex PCR; TCRdb's version includes in-frame clones alone and lacks a portion of them. The sample contains roughly 30,000 clones, approximately 78% of which appear only once. The germline V gene encodes CDR1 MNHEY and CDR2 SVGAGI. CDR3 length equals 15 residues. The junction had 9 bases not matched to a gene; V was cut back by 2 bases and J by 7 bases. Time point given: week 35, safety follow-up. Vaccine doses each comprised 300 ug of mutant IDH1 20-mer peptide, with topical imiquimod. Eight vaccinations went to patients in weeks 1, 3, 5, 7, 11, 15, 19, 23. This receptor was obtained from a woman aged 40 to 49 with glioma. The chain links TRBV6-5 to TRBJ1-2, with 8 bases lining up with TRBD1. Specimen: PBMCs, collected from a glioma patient whose treatment included an IDH1 peptide vaccine. Written as DNA, the CDR3 is TGTGCCAGCAGTTACGTTGGACAGGGAGGTGCTGGCTACACCTTC. Translated: CASSYVGQGGAGYTF.